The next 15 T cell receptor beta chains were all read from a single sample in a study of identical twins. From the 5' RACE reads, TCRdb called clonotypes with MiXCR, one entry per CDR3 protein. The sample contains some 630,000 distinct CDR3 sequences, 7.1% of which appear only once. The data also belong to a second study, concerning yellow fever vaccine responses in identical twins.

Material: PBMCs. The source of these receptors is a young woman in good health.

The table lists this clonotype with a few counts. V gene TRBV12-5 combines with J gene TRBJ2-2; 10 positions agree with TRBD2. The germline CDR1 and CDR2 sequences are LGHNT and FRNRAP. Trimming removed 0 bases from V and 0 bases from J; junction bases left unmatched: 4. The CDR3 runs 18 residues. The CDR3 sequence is CASGLVPSGGSNTGELFF. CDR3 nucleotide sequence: TGTGCTAGTGGTTTGGTACCTAGCGGGGGCTCGAACACCGGGGAGCTGTTTTTT.

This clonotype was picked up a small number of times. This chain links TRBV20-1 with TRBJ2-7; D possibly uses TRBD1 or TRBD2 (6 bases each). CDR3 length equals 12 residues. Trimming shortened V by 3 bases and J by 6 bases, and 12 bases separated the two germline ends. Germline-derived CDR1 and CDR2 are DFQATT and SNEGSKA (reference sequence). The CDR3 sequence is CSASWGAGEQYV. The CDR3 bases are TGCAGTGCTAGCTGGGGGGCAGGCGAGCAGTACGTC.

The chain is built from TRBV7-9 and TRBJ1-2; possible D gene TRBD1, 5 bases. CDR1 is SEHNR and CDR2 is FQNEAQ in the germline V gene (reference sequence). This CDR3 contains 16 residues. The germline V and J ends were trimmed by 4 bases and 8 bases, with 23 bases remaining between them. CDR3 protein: CASSSSRVGGVKGYTF. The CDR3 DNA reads TGTGCCAGCAGCTCCTCCCGCGTGGGGGGAGTTAAAGGCTACACCTTC. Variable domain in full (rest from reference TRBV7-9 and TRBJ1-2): DTGVSQNPRHKITKRGQNVTFRCDPISEHNRLYWYRQTLGQGPEFLTYFQNEAQLEKSRLLSDRFSAERPKGSFSTLEIQRTEQGDSAMYLCASSSSRVGGVKGYTFGSGTRLTVV.

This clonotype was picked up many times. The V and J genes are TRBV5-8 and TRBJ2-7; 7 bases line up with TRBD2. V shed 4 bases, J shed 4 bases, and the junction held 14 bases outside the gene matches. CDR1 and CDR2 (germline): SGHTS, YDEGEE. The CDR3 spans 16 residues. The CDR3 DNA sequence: TGTGCCAGCAGCCCTCGGGCGGCGGGAGCGATTTACGAGCAGTACTTC. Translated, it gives CASSPRAAGAIYEQYF.

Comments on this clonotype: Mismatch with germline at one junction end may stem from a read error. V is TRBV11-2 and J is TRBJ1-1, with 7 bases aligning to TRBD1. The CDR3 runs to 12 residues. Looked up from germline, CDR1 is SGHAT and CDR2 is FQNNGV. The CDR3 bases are TGTGCCAGCAGTTTAGGACAGGCCGGCGCTTTCTTT. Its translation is CASSLGQAGAFF.

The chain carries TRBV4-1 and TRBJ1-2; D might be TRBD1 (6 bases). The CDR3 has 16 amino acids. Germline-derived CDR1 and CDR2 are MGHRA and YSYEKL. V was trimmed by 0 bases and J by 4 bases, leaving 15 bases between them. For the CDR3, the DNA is TGCGCCAGCAGCCAAGACTGGGACACCAGGCTCTATGGCTACACCTTC. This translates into CASSQDWDTRLYGYTF.

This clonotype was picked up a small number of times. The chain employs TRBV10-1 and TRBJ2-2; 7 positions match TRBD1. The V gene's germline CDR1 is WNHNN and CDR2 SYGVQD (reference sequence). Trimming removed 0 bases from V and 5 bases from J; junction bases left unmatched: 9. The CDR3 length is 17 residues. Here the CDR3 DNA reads TGCGCCAGCAGTGAGTCAAAGGGGGCGCGGTGGACCGGGGAGCTGTTTTTT. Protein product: CASSESKGARWTGELFF.

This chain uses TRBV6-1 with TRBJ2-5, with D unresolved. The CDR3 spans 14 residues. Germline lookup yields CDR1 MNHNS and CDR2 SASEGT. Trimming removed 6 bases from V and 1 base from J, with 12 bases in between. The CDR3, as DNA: TGTGCCAGCAGCTTCACCGCGTCCCAAGAGACCCAGTACTTC. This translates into CASSFTASQETQYF.

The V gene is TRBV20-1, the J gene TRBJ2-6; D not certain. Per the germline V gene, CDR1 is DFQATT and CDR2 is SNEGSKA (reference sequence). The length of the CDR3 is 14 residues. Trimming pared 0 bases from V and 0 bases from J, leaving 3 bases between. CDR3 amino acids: CSARESSGANVLTF. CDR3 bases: TGCAGTGCTAGAGAGAGCTCTGGGGCCAACGTCCTGACTTTC.

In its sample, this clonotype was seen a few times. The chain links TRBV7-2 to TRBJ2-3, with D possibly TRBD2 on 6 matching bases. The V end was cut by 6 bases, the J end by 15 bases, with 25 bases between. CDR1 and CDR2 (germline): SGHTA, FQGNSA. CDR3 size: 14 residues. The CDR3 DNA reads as TGTGCCAGCAGACACGCCGGGGCGGACTACAGGCAATATTTT. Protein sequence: CASRHAGADYRQYF.

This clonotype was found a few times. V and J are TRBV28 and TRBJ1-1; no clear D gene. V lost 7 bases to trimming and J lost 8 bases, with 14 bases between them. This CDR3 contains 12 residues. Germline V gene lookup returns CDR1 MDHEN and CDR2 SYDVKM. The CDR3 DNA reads TGTGCCAGCACCCTAGGGCCCTACGAAGCTTTCTTT. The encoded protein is CASTLGPYEAFF.

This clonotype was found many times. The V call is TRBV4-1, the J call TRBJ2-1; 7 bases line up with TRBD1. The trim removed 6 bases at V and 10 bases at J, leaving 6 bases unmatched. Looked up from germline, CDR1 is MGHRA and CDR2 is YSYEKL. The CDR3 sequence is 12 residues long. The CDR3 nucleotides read TGCGCCAGCAGTGAACAGGGGATGGAGCAGTTCTTC. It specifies CASSEQGMEQFF.

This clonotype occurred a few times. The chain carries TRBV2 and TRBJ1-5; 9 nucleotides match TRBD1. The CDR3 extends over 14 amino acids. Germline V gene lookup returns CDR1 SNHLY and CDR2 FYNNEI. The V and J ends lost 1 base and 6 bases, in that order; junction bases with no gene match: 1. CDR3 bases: TGTGCCAGCAGTGAAGGGGACAGGGTTCAGCCCCAGCATTTT. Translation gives CASSEGDRVQPQHF.

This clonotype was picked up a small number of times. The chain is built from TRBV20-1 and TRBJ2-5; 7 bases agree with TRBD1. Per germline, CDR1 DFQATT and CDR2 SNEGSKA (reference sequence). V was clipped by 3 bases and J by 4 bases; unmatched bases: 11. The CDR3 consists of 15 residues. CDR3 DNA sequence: TGCAGTGCTAGGACAGGGAGACCCTCCAGAGAGACCCAGTACTTC. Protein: CSARTGRPSRETQYF.

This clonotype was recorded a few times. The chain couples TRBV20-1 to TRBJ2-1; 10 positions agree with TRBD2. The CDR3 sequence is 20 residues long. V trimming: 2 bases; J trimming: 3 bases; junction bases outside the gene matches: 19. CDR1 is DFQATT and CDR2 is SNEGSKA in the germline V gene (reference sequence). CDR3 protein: CSARLFLASGGEVYYNEQFF. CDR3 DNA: TGCAGTGCTAGATTATTCTTGGCTAGCGGGGGTGAGGTATACTACAATGAGCAGTTCTTC.